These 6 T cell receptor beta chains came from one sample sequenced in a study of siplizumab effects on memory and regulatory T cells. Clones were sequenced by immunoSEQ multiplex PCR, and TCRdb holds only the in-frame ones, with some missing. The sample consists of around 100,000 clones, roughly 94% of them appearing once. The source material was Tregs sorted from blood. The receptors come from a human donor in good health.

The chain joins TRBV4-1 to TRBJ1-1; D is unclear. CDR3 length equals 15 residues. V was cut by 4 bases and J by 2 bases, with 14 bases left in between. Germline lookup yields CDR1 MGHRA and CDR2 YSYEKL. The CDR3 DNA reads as TGCGCCAGCAGCCCCCGGGTAGCCGAAAACACTGAAGCTTTCTTT. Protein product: CASSPRVAENTEAFF.

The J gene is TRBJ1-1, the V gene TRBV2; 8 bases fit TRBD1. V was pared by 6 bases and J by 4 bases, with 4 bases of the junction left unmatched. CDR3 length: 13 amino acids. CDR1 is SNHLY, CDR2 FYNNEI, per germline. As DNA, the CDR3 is TGTGCCAGCAGGAATACAGGGGGCACTGAAGCTTTCTTT. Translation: CASRNTGGTEAFF.

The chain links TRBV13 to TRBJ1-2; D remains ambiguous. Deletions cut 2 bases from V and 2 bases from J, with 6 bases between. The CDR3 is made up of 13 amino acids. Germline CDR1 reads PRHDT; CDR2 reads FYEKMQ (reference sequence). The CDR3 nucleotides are TGTGCCAGCAGCTTATTTCGAAACTATGGCTACACCTTC. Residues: CASSLFRNYGYTF.

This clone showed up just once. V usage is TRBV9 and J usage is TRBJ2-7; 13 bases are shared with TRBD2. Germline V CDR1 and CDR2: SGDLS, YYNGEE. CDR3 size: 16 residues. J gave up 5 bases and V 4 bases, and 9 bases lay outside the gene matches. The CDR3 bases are TGTGCCAGCAGCCGAGACTGGACTAGCGGGAGACACGAGCAGTACTTC. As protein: CASSRDWTSGRHEQYF.

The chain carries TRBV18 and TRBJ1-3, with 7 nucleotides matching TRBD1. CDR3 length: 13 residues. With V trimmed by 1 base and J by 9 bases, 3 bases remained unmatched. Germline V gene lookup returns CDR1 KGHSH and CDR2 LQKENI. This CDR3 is CASSPRQGSTIYF. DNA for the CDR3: TGTGCCAGCTCACCACGACAGGGTTCCACCATATATTTT.

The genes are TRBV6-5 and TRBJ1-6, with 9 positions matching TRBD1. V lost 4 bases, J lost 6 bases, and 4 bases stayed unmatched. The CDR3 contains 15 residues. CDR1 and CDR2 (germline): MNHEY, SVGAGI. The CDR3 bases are TGTGCCAGCAGTTGGGGGGACAGGGTTAATTCACCCCTCCACTTT. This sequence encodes CASSWGDRVNSPLHF.